These 32 T cell receptor beta chains were all obtained from the same sample, sequenced in a study of T cells in Graves' hyperthyroidism and ophthalmopathy. Template material for amplifying TCR beta CDR3 regions consisted of RNA transcripts. During a first-round RT-PCR of the TCR CDR3, the HTBI primer set was used. One entry per CDR3 protein results from TCRdb running MiXCR on the multiplex PCR reads. There are under 650,000 distinct CDR3 sequences in the sample; about 17% occur only once, and 3.5% to 4% lies in the top ten. Material: blood. The receptors come from a woman in her twenties or thirties with Graves' hyperthyroidism.

The gene calls are TRBV5-4 and TRBJ2-7, with 10 bases matching TRBD2. Trimming removed 2 bases from V and 5 bases from J; junction bases left unmatched: 7. This CDR3 comprises 15 residues. CDR1 SGHNT and CDR2 YYREEE come from the germline V gene (reference sequence). CDR3 sequence (DNA): TGTGCCAGCAGCTTATTCGCTAGCGGGAGCCACGAGCAGTACTTC. Translated: CASSLFASGSHEQYF.

This clonotype was detected ten times or more. This chain connects TRBV20-1 to TRBJ1-1; weak D call: TRBD1 (6 bases). CDR3 length: 14 residues. The V gene lost 6 bases and the J gene lost 0 bases, with 14 bases spanning the gap. Per the germline V gene, CDR1 is DFQATT and CDR2 is SNEGSKA (reference sequence). The CDR3 is CSAPDSTLNTEAFF. The CDR3 DNA reads TGCAGTGCCCCGGACAGCACCCTGAACACTGAAGCTTTCTTT.

This clonotype has only a few counts. The chain uses TRBV15 and TRBJ2-2; D ambiguous. The CDR3 loop spans 13 amino acids. Germline V lookup: CDR1 LNHNV, CDR2 YYDKDF (reference sequence). The ends were cut back, 1 base at V and 3 bases at J, with 3 bases in the middle. The CDR3 spells CATSRVHTGELFF. The CDR3 nucleotides are TGTGCCACCAGCAGAGTTCACACCGGGGAGCTGTTTTTT.

A single count supports this clonotype. Relative to the germline gene, one junction end is altered; a read error may explain this. The chain links TRBV27 to TRBJ2-7; no reliable D call. This CDR3 has 11 residues. Per the germline V gene, CDR1 is MNHEY and CDR2 is SMNVEV (reference sequence). CDR3 amino acids: CAGSLSGEQYF. Written as DNA, the CDR3 is TGTGCCGGCAGTTTATCAGGCGAGCAGTACTTC.

This clonotype was recorded many times. This chain connects TRBV18 to TRBJ1-2; 10 bases line up with TRBD1. V shed 6 bases, J shed 7 bases, and the junction held 11 bases outside the gene matches. Germline V gene sequence: CDR1 KGHSH, CDR2 LQKENI. This CDR3 has 15 amino acids. As DNA, the CDR3 is TGTGCCAGCTCTTCCTCGGGGGACAGGGGATCTGGCTACACCTTC. As protein: CASSSSGDRGSGYTF.

This clonotype was observed a handful of times. The J gene is TRBJ2-7, the V gene TRBV6-1; D perhaps matches TRBD1 (6 bases). The length of the CDR3 is 12 residues. CDR1 and CDR2 from the germline V gene are MNHNS and SASEGT. V lost 6 bases, J lost 7 bases, and 13 bases lay in between. The CDR3 is CASSRLRGEQYF. CDR3 sequence (DNA): TGTGCCAGCAGCCGCCTCAGGGGAGAGCAGTACTTC.

This clonotype was recorded at least ten times. The chain combines TRBV7-2 with TRBJ2-2; D is unresolved. The V and J ends lost 3 bases and 4 bases respectively, with 3 bases between them. CDR1 is SGHTA, CDR2 FQGNSA, per germline. The CDR3 contains 12 residues. CDR3 nucleotides: TGTGCCAGCAGCTTGTTCACCGGGGAGCTGTTTTTT. Its translation: CASSLFTGELFF.

This clonotype was counted many times. The chain has TRBV11-3 and TRBJ2-7, with D unclear. Germline lookup yields CDR1 SGHNT and CDR2 YENEEA. V was shortened by 1 base and J by 2 bases, with 9 bases between the two germline ends. The CDR3 runs 14 residues. The CDR3 DNA is TGTGCCAGCAGCTTAGCAGCACAGCCCTACGAGCAGTACTTC. It translates to CASSLAAQPYEQYF. Filled out from reference TRBV11-3 and TRBJ2-7, the complete variable domain reads EAGVVQSPRYKIIEKKQPVAFWCNPISGHNTLYWYLQNLGQGPELLIRYENEEAVDDSQLPKDRFSAERLKGVDSTLKIQPAELGDSAVYLCASSLAAQPYEQYFGPGTRLTVT.

There are many counts of this clonotype. The chain carries TRBV7-2 and TRBJ1-5; no definite D call. The CDR3 spans 15 residues. With 5 bases removed from V and 0 bases from J, the gap between germline ends came to 11 bases. Germline-derived CDR1 and CDR2 are SGHTA and FQGNSA. The CDR3 coding sequence is TGTGCCAGCAGCCAGGCAGCGTTTAGCAATCAGCCCCAGCATTTT. It specifies CASSQAAFSNQPQHF.

Ten or more counts support this clonotype. V is TRBV20-1 and J is TRBJ2-1, with 7 bases lining up with TRBD2. Germline trimming cut 4 bases from V and 0 bases from J; bases unmatched to any gene: 6. The V gene's germline CDR1 is DFQATT and CDR2 SNEGSKA (reference sequence). The CDR3 contains 15 residues. Here the CDR3 reads CSAILAAHSYNEQFF. The CDR3 DNA follows: TGCAGTGCTATCCTAGCGGCACACTCCTACAATGAGCAGTTCTTC.

This clonotype was recorded many times. The chain couples TRBV28 to TRBJ1-5, with a tentative D call TRBD1 (5 bases). Germline CDR1 reads MDHEN; CDR2 reads SYDVKM. Trimming removed 6 bases at V and 1 base at J, with 16 bases between. There are 16 residues in the CDR3. Written as DNA, the CDR3 is TGTGCCAGCAGCACTGCAGGGTTAATGAGCAATCAGCCCCAGCATTTT. Translated, it gives CASSTAGLMSNQPQHF.

The V gene is TRBV7-2, the J gene TRBJ2-7, with D maybe TRBD2 (5 bases). V lost 1 base and J lost 7, with 14 bases in between. From germline, CDR1 is SGHTA and CDR2 FQGNSA. CDR3 length: 14 amino acids. The CDR3 is CASSLGLAPDEQYF. CDR3 DNA sequence: TGTGCCAGCAGCTTAGGCCTAGCACCCGATGAGCAGTACTTC.

In this sample, this clonotype turned up a few times. The chain is built from TRBV12-3 or TRBV12-4 and TRBJ2-3; the D gene is possibly TRBD1 (5 bases). Trimming removed 6 bases at V and 14 bases at J, with 15 bases between. The CDR3 is 11 residues long. The CDR3, as DNA: TGTGCCAGCAGAACAGGCCTACAACCGTATTTT. This codes for CASRTGLQPYF.

This chain links TRBV29-1 with TRBJ2-7; 10 bases line up with TRBD1. CDR1 is SQVTM, CDR2 ANQGSEA, per germline. The trim removed 2 bases at V and 5 bases at J, leaving 3 bases unmatched. The CDR3 runs 13 residues. The CDR3 sequence: CSVERGTGDEQYF. In nucleotides, the CDR3 is TGCAGCGTTGAAAGAGGGACAGGGGACGAGCAGTACTTC.

The sample holds a few counts of this clonotype. This chain links TRBV5-1 with TRBJ2-7, with TRBD2 identical over 8 bases. The CDR3 totals 15 residues. CDR1 is SGHRS, CDR2 YFSETQ, per germline. V gave up 1 base and J gave up 0 bases; unmatched junction bases: 3. CDR3 region: CASSLMRGDSYEQYF. The CDR3, as DNA: TGCGCCAGCAGCTTGATGCGGGGGGACTCCTACGAGCAGTACTTC.

This clonotype was counted at least ten times. Written as DNA, the CDR3 is TGTGCCAGCAGGGGACACCTGAACACTGAAGCTTTCTTT. Its protein product is CASRGHLNTEAFF. The rearrangement links TRBV12-3 or TRBV12-4 to TRBJ1-1; TRBD1 might be the D (6 bases). The CDR3 has 13 amino acids. V was trimmed by 6 bases and J by 0 bases, leaving 8 bases between them.

In regard to this clonotype: Being one base from a much bigger clone, this may be a read error. The chain is built from TRBV28 and TRBJ2-5; D is ambiguous. Germline CDR1 MDHEN, CDR2 SYDVKM. V lost 7 bases to trimming and J lost 4 bases, with 16 bases between them. CDR3 length: 14 residues. CDR3 bases: TGTGCCAGCACCTTGGCGACCGTCATAGAGACCCAGTACTTC. Translating it yields CASTLATVIETQYF.

In its sample, this clonotype was seen many times. The J gene is TRBJ1-2, the V gene TRBV18; D gene unclear. The CDR3 spans 13 residues. V was shortened by 2 bases and J by 8 bases, with 12 bases between the two germline ends. From germline, CDR1 is KGHSH and CDR2 LQKENI. CDR3 in amino acids: CASSPADSRGYTF. The CDR3 DNA sequence: TGTGCCAGCTCACCAGCAGATTCCCGAGGCTACACCTTC. The variable domain in full, completed from reference TRBV18 and TRBJ1-2, reads NAGVMQNPRHLVRRRGQEARLRCSPMKGHSHVYWYRQLPEEGLKFMVYLQKENIIDESGMPKERFSAEFPKEGPSILRIQQVVRGDSAAYFCASSPADSRGYTFGSGTRLTVV.

As regards this clonotype: Just one base apart from a much larger clone, this may be a read error. This chain uses TRBV2 with TRBJ1-2; D is uncertain. The germline V gene has CDR1 SNHLY and CDR2 FYNNEI. This CDR3 has 13 residues. CDR3 protein: CASSEETSRGCTF. DNA of the CDR3: TGTGCCAGCAGTGAAGAGACATCTCGTGGCTGCACCTTC.

This chain links TRBV5-4 with TRBJ2-7; D not certain. Germline lookup yields CDR1 SGHNT and CDR2 YYREEE (reference sequence). CDR3 length: 15 amino acids. Trimming removed 6 bases at V and 9 bases at J, with 25 bases between. Here the CDR3 DNA reads TGTGCCAGCACCCTTGGACCCCATATAAGTTTCAGGCAGTACTTC. Protein: CASTLGPHISFRQYF.

Turning to this clonotype: The junction departs from the called germline gene at one end, perhaps through a read error. The chain carries TRBV28 and TRBJ1-5, with unresolved D. From germline, CDR1 is MDHEN and CDR2 SYDVKM. This CDR3 is 11 amino acids long. Here the CDR3 DNA reads TGTGCCAGCAGTTTTAATCCGCCCCAGCATTTT. Its protein is CASSFNPPQHF.

Points on this clonotype: A much larger clone differs from this one at a single base, so this may be a read error. The chain recombines TRBV18 with TRBJ1-4; 9 bases agree with TRBD1. Germline V CDR1 and CDR2: KGHSH, LQKENI. The CDR3 spans 14 residues. The CDR3 region is CASSLQGAQEKLVF. The CDR3 DNA follows: TGTGCCAGCTCACTACAGGGGGCGCAGGAAAAACTGGTTTTT.

At least ten counts were recorded for this clonotype. This chain uses TRBV2 with TRBJ2-1; 7 bases align to TRBD2. Per germline, CDR1 SNHLY and CDR2 FYNNEI. J gave up 6 bases and V 4 bases, and 6 bases lay outside the gene matches. The CDR3 consists of 14 residues. The CDR3, as DNA: TGTGCCAGCAGTGTATTAGCGGGTTCCAATGAGCAGTTCTTC. Translated, it gives CASSVLAGSNEQFF.

In this sample, this clonotype turned up many times. The chain combines TRBV6-1 with TRBJ2-3; the D gene could be TRBD1 or TRBD2 (5 bases each). The CDR3 is 17 amino acids. Germline CDR1 and CDR2: MNHNS and SASEGT. The V end lost 4 bases, the J end lost 1 base, and 18 bases lay between the germline ends. The CDR3 protein is CASSGRLGRAGTDTQYF. The DNA of the CDR3 is TGTGCCAGCAGTGGAAGACTGGGACGGGCCGGCACAGATACGCAGTATTTT.

In its sample, this clonotype was seen many times. CDR3 region: CSATTSGYEQYF. The CDR3 DNA reads TGCAGTGCCACGACTAGCGGCTACGAGCAGTACTTC. The chain is built from TRBV20-1 and TRBJ2-7, with TRBD2 matching 9 bases. The germline V gene has CDR1 DFQATT and CDR2 SNEGSKA (reference sequence). This CDR3 region has 12 residues. V lost 6 bases, J lost 3 bases, and 3 bases stayed unmatched.

This clonotype occurred a few times. The gene calls are TRBV14 and TRBJ2-2; D is perhaps TRBD1 or TRBD2 (5 bases each). The CDR3 extends over 16 amino acids. V was trimmed by 0 bases and J by 0 bases, leaving 8 bases between them. Germline V gene lookup returns CDR1 SGHDN and CDR2 FVKESK. The chain's CDR3 is CASSQDEGPNTGELFF. CDR3 DNA sequence: TGTGCCAGCAGCCAAGATGAGGGGCCGAACACCGGGGAGCTGTTTTTT.

Ten or more counts support this clonotype. The chain employs TRBV11-2 and TRBJ2-1; 7 bases map to TRBD2. Germline CDR1 SGHAT, CDR2 FQNNGV. The V segment lost 0 bases and the J segment 8 bases; nucleotides outside the gene matches: 16. This CDR3 has 18 residues. The CDR3 DNA reads as TGTGCCAGCAGCTTAGATTTGATTGGGGGGGAGGGAAGCTATGAGCAGTTCTTC. Translating gives CASSLDLIGGEGSYEQFF.

This chain links TRBV2 with TRBJ2-6; the match to TRBD2 covers 12 bases. Germline V gene sequence: CDR1 SNHLY, CDR2 FYNNEI. V gave up 2 bases and J gave up 0 bases; unmatched junction bases: 11. This CDR3 spans 21 amino acids. DNA for the CDR3: TGTGCCAGCAGTGAACTCGGTGGGACTAGCGGGCTACGCTCTGGGGCCAACGTCCTGACTTTC. Translated, it gives CASSELGGTSGLRSGANVLTF.

The chain uses TRBV19 and TRBJ2-3; perhaps TRBD1 as D (6 bases). CDR1 is LNHDA and CDR2 is SQIVND in the germline V gene (reference sequence). The CDR3 consists of 14 residues. V lost 7 bases and J 3 bases, leaving 14 bases between the germline ends. The CDR3 loop reads CASTRGTSTDTQYF. The DNA of the CDR3 is TGTGCCAGTACCCGAGGGACATCTACAGATACGCAGTATTTT.

This clonotype was detected many times. V and J are TRBV20-1 and TRBJ2-1; D remains unclear. Germline V lookup: CDR1 DFQATT, CDR2 SNEGSKA (reference sequence). V was trimmed by 8 bases and J by 0 bases, leaving 11 bases between them. This CDR3 region has 13 residues. The CDR3 region has the DNA TGCAGTACCTTCCGAAGCTCCTACAATGAGCAGTTCTTC. Translation gives CSTFRSSYNEQFF.

V and J are TRBV10-3 and TRBJ2-7; 11 nucleotides align to TRBD1. Germline CDR1 reads ENHRY; CDR2 reads SYGVKD. CDR3 length: 13 residues. After removal of 8 bases from V and 0 bases from J, the junction contained 0 bases not matched to a gene. This CDR3 reads CAIGTGGSYEQYF. CDR3 DNA: TGTGCCATCGGGACAGGGGGCTCCTACGAGCAGTACTTC.

This clonotype occurred many times. The J gene is TRBJ2-7, the V gene TRBV11-2, with D hard to call. The CDR3 loop spans 11 amino acids. Trimming cost V 4 bases and J 4 bases, with 5 bases left between them. Per the germline V gene, CDR1 is SGHAT and CDR2 is FQNNGV. The CDR3 loop is CASSSTYEQYF. For the CDR3, the DNA is TGTGCCAGCAGCTCCACATACGAGCAGTACTTC.